The 9 T cell receptor beta chains below were found in one sample sequenced in a study of blood T cell repertoires in COVID-19. Assay: immunoSEQ multiplex PCR; the TCRdb copy retains only in-frame clones and omits some. The sample holds hundreds of thousands of clones, roughly nine tenths seen once. Sequenced material: PBMCs or T cells enriched from blood (not recorded which). Every receptor here comes from a man aged 25-45 years who had recovered from COVID-19.

This sequence joins TRBV12-3 or TRBV12-4 and TRBJ1-1; D uncertain. The CDR3 totals 13 residues. V was clipped by 5 bases and J by 1 base, with 8 bases between them. The CDR3 protein is CASSPTGNTEAFF. In DNA, the CDR3 is TGTGCCAGCAGTCCCACCGGGAACACTGAAGCTTTCTTT.

This chain uses TRBV20-1 with TRBJ2-7; tentatively, D is TRBD2 (5 bases). V dropped 3 bases and J dropped 2 bases, with 8 bases sitting between them. CDR1 DFQATT and CDR2 SNEGSKA come from the germline V gene (reference sequence). The CDR3 covers 12 residues. CDR3 protein: CSASEGAYEQYF. CDR3 DNA: TGCAGTGCTAGTGAGGGAGCCTACGAGCAGTACTTC.

V and J are TRBV5-6 and TRBJ2-7; tentatively, D is TRBD1 (5 bases). CDR3 length: 15 amino acids. With 7 bases removed from V and 1 base from J, the gap between germline ends came to 18 bases. CDR1 is SGHDT, CDR2 YYEEEE, per germline. The CDR3 sequence: CASASPAGLSYEQYF. CDR3 sequence (DNA): TGTGCCAGCGCATCTCCCGCAGGGCTATCCTACGAGCAGTACTTC.

The rearrangement uses TRBV5-1 and TRBJ2-5; D is perhaps TRBD2 (5 bases). V was shortened by 0 bases and J by 5 bases, with 5 bases between the two germline ends. The CDR3 sequence is 12 residues long. Germline CDR1 SGHRS, CDR2 YFSETQ. The CDR3 reads CASSLGEETQYF. For the CDR3, the DNA is TGCGCCAGCAGCTTGGGGGAGGAGACCCAGTACTTC.

V and J are TRBV5-1 and TRBJ2-3; 8 bases match TRBD1. Germline V gives CDR1 SGHRS, CDR2 YFSETQ. The CDR3 is 13 residues long. The V segment lost 2 bases and the J segment 5 bases; nucleotides outside the gene matches: 1. Written as DNA, the CDR3 is TGCGCCAGCAGCTTAGACAGGGGAGATACGCAGTATTTT. It is translated as CASSLDRGDTQYF.

The gene calls are TRBV10-1 and TRBJ2-1, with 15 bases fitting TRBD2. Unmatched junction bases numbered 10, after V lost 6 bases and J lost 7 bases. The CDR3 consists of 17 residues. Germline V lookup: CDR1 WNHNN, CDR2 SYGVQD (reference sequence). CDR3: CASSLGLAGGSRNEQFF. As DNA, the CDR3 is TGCGCCAGCAGCTTGGGACTAGCGGGAGGATCTAGGAATGAGCAGTTCTTC.

The chain employs TRBV24-1 and TRBJ1-5; maybe TRBD1 (6 bases). The CDR3 is 17 residues long. V lost 4 bases and J lost 5, with 20 bases in between. The V gene's germline CDR1 is KGHDR and CDR2 SFDVKD. This CDR3 is CATSEHLAGAGDQPQHF. CDR3 bases: TGTGCCACCAGTGAACACCTGGCAGGGGCCGGCGATCAGCCCCAGCATTTT.

The gene calls are TRBV7-9 and TRBJ2-3; 7 bases match TRBD1. Germline V gene lookup returns CDR1 SEHNR and CDR2 FQNEAQ (reference sequence). The CDR3 contains 17 residues. The V gene end was trimmed by 6 bases and the J gene end by 4 bases; junction bases not matched to a gene: 16. The DNA of the CDR3 is TGTGCCAGCAGACTCATGAGACAGGGTAATAACGCAGATACGCAGTATTTT. Translating it yields CASRLMRQGNNADTQYF.

The chain joins TRBV4-2 to TRBJ1-1, with D unresolved. Germline values: CDR1 LGHNA, CDR2 YNFKEQ. Trimming pared 0 bases from V and 0 bases from J, leaving 8 bases between. CDR3 length: 15 amino acids. CDR3 amino acids: CASSQDLSVNTEAFF. The DNA for the CDR3 is TGTGCCAGCAGCCAAGATCTGTCCGTGAACACTGAAGCTTTCTTT.